This TCR beta chain was sequenced in a study of T cells after yellow fever vaccination (dated by TCRdb to between 2018 and 2021). As for the study more broadly: The SMART-Seq v4 Ultra Low Input RNA kit was used to prepare libraries from fractions with low cell numbers. To follow T-cell clones before and after both primary and booster YFV17D yellow fever vaccination, bulk TCR alpha and beta repertoires underwent longitudinal sequencing. The cohort comprised two healthy male donors, one aged 18 to 30 and one aged 30 to 40 years. Bulk PBMC replicates and cell subsets were isolated from blood drawn at multiple timepoints before and after both primary and secondary immunization. The investigation overall reported the following: Only a couple of donors were included in the study, so the extent to which the findings can be generalized is limited. After the booster, most of the clones that had expanded following primary vaccination were detected again (approximately 96% of CD4 and around 87% of CD8), which suggests that memory was broadly maintained. Computational filtering was needed because FACS-sorted repertoires could contain abundant contaminating clonotypes from the bulk population. A small share of clonotypes occurred in both CD4 and CD8 compartments, likely arising from convergent recombination. Compared with the primary T-cell response, the secondary T-cell response was faster but weaker, reaching its peak on day 5 rather than on day 15.

The treatment or condition label on this specimen signifies: live attenuated yellow fever vaccine strain. At each blood-draw timepoint, two biological replicates of bulk PBMCs were collected. PBMCs were isolated from peripheral blood using a standard Ficoll-Paque protocol. TriZol was used to extract RNA from bulk PBMCs, CD4 and CD8 fractions, and dextramer-positive and dextramer-negative fractions. This clonotype was recorded at least ten times. No antigen is known for it. Nothing much larger sits one base from this clone, and base qualities are not available. Sequencing relied on an Illumina NovaSeq 6000. TCR cDNA was made using 5'RACE template switching, a step that added a universal primer site and unique molecular identifiers. Priming of cDNA synthesis was performed from both the TCR alpha and TCR beta constant segments. Libraries were amplified in two PCR steps, with sample barcodes and sequencing adapters added in the second step. Sequencing of the libraries was done on either Illumina HiSeq 2500 (2x100 bp) or NovaSeq (2x150 bp). The paper's processing steps were these. Reads were demultiplexed and collapsed into UMI consensus sequences with MIGEC, and V(D)J alignment was performed with MiXCR. Using edgeR on replicate PBMC samples, clonotypes were called vaccine-responding if FDR was below 0.01 and the log2 fold change was above 5 up to day 15. Each bulk clonotype was labeled CD4 or CD8 based on which sequenced repertoire, CD4 or CD8, contained the clonotype at higher abundance. TCRdb trimmed the raw reads at Q25, called clones with MiXCR and kept productive beta chains. Each entry merges the rows of one CDR3 protein and shows their most common DNA and genes. TCRdb assigned the V and J calls; the authors' analysis was not used. The sample contains 310,000 or so distinct CDR3 sequences, around 4% of them found a single time. 23% of the sample lies in the top ten.

The CDR3 covers 15 residues, taking in both the cysteine and the phenylalanine. The read is trimmed to its CDR3 DNA, 45 bases read in frame from base 1. V is pruned by 8 bases and J by 5 bases, leaving 9 bases of the junction without a gene match. The germline V gene sets CDR1 to SNHLY and CDR2 to FYNNEI. Sequenced material: PBMCs, taken on the day of the yellow fever booster vaccination. Rearrangement joined TRBV2 to TRBJ2-2, with 9 middle bases fitting TRBD1. This TCR was sampled from a man younger than 35 who received the YFV17D yellow fever vaccine. The CDR3 amino acid sequence is: CASSKTGGGTGELFF. The DNA reads as follows: TGTGCCAGCTCCAAGACAGGGGGTGGTACCGGGGAGCTGTTTTTT.